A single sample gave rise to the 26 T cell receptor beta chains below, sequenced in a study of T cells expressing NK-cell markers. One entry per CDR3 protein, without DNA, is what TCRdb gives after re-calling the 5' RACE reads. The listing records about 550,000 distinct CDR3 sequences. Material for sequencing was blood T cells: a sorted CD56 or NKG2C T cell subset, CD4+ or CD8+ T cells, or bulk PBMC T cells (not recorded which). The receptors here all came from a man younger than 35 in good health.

The CDR3 reads CSARGLAGGRNAETQYF. This chain connects TRBV20-1 to TRBJ2-5; the TCRdb call, TRBD2, lacks DNA for checking. Looked up from germline, CDR1 is DFQATT and CDR2 is SNEGSKA (reference sequence). The CDR3 is made up of 17 amino acids.

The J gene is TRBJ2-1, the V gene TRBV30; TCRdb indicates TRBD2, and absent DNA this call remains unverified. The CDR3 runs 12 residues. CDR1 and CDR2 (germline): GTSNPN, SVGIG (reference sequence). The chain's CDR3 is CAWGLAGGLQFF.

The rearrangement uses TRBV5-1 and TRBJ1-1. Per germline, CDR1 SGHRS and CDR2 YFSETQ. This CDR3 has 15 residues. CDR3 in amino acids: CASSQLRTVNTEAFF.

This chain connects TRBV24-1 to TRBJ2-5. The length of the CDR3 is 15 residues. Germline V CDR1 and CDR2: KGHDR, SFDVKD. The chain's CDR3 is CATSDFGQPQETQYF.

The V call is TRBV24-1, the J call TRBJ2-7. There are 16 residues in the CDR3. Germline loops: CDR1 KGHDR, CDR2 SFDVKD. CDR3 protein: CATSDPVGVGPYEQYF.

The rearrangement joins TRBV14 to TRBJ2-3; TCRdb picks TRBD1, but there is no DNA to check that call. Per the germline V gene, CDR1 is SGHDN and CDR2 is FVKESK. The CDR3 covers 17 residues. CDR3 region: CASSHRGPYRGADTQYF.

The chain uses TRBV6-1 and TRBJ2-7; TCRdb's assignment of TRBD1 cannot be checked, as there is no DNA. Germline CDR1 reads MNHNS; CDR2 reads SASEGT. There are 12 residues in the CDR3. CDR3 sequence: CASSGQAYEQYF.

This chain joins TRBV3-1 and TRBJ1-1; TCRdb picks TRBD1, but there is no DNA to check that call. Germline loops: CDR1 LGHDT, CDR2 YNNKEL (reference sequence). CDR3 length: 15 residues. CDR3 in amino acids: CASSQAGVGGTEAFF.

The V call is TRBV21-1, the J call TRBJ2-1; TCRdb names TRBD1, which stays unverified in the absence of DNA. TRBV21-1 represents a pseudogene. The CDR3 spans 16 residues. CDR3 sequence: CASSKTAVHGDNEQFF.

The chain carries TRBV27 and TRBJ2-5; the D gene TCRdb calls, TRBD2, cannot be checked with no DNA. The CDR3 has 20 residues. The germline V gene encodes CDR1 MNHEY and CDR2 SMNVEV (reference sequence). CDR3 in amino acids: CASSFSGSGLQSDSTETQYF.

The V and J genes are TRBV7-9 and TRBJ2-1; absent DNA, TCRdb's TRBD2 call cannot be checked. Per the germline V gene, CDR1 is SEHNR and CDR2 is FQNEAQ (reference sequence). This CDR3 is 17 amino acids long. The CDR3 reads CASSLGQRENSYNEQFF.

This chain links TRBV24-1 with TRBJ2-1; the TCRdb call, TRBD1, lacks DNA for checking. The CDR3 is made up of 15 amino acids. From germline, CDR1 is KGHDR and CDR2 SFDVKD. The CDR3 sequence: CATGTGGLGYNEQFF.

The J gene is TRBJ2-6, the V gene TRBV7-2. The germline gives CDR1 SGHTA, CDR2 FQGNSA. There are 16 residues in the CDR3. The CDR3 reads CASSFRQISGANVLTF.

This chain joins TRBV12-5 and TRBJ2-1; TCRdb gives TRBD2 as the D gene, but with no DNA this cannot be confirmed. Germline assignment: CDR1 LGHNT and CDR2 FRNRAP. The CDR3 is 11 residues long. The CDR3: CASLAGDEQFF.

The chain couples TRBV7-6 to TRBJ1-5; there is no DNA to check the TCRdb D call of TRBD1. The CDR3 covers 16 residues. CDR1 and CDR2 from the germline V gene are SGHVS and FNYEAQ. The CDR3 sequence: CASSLGQGAGNQPQHF.

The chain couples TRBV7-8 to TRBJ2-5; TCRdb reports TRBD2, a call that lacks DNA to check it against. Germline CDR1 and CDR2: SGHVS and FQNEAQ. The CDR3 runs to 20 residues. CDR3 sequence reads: CASFPLRVPAGGPRKETQYF.

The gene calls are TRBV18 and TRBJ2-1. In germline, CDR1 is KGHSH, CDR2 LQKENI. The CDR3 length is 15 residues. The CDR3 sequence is CASSPPGESYNEQFF.

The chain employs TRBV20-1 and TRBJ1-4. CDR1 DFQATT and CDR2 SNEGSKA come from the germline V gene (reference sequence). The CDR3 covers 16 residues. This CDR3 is CSARANLQGPSEKLFF.

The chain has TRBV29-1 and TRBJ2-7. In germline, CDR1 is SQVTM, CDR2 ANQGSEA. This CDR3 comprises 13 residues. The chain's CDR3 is CSVGGQAIYEQYF.

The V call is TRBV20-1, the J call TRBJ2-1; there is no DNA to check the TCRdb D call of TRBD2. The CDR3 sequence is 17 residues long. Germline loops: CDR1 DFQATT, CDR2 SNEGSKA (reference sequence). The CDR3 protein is CSARGFGLAATYNEQFF.

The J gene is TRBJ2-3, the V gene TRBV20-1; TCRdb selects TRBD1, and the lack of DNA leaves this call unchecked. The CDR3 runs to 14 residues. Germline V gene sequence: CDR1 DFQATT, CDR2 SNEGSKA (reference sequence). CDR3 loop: CSARDQAVTWGQYF.

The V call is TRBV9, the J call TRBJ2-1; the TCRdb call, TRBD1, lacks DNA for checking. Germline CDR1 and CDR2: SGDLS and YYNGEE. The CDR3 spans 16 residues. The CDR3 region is CASSPRGGSSYNEQFF.

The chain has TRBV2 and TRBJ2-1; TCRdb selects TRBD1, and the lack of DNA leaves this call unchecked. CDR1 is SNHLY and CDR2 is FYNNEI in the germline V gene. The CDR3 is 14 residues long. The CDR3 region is CASSEWRLGTEQFF. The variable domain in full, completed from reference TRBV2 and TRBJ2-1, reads EPEVTQTPSHQVTQMGQEVILRCVPISNHLYFYWYRQILGQKVEFLVSFYNNEISEKSEIFDDQFSVERPDGSNFTLKIRSTKLEDSAMYFCASSEWRLGTEQFFGPGTRLTVL.

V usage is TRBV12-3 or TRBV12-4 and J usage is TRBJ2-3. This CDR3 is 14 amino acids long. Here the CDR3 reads CASSDEPRSNTQYF.

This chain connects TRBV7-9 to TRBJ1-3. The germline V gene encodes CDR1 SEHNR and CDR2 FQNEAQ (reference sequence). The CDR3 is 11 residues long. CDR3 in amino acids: CASRYGNTIYF.

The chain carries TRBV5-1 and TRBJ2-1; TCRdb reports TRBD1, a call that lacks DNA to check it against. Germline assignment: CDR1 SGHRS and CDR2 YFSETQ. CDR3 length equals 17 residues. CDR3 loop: CASRPNERGLVYNEQFF. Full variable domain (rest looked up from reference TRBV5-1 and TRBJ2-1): KAGVTQTPRYLIKTRGQQVTLSCSPISGHRSVSWYQQTPGQGLQFLFEYFSETQRNKGNFPGRFSGRQFSNSRSEMNVSTLELGDSALYLCASRPNERGLVYNEQFFGPGTRLTVL.